These 29 T cell receptor beta chains originate from one sample sequenced in a study of shared clonotypes between healthy human individuals. Sequencing used immunoSEQ multiplex PCR; TCRdb keeps in-frame clones, though not all of them. The data show 2 million to 2.5 million clones, more than 80% seen once. The sample consisted of naive CD4+ T cells from PBMCs. Subset defined: CD45RA+ positively selected. All receptors come from a man aged 18 to 29 in good health. Some clones in this sample may be carry-over from other donors' samples.

CDR3 region: CASSQAHGGTATLYEQYF. CDR3 sequence (DNA): TGCGCCAGCAGCCAGGCGCATGGGGGGACTGCTACCCTCTACGAGCAGTACTTC. This rearrangement joins TRBV4-1 to TRBJ2-7; D may be TRBD2 (6 bases). Per the germline V gene, CDR1 is MGHRA and CDR2 is YSYEKL. Trimming removed 3 bases from V and 3 bases from J, with 24 bases in between. This CDR3 has 18 residues.

The J gene is TRBJ2-3, the V gene TRBV4-2; a possible D gene is TRBD1 (6 bases). The germline V gene encodes CDR1 LGHNA and CDR2 YNFKEQ. V lost 0 bases and J 11 bases, leaving 15 bases between the germline ends. The CDR3 is 14 amino acids. The chain's CDR3 is CASSQDHRDTGQYF. DNA for the CDR3: TGTGCCAGCAGCCAAGATCACCGGGACACGGGGCAGTATTTT.

The chain is built from TRBV7-9 and TRBJ2-3, with 11 nucleotides matching TRBD1. The CDR3 extends over 16 amino acids. CDR1 and CDR2 (germline): SEHNR, FQNEAQ (reference sequence). V shed 5 bases and J 4 bases; nucleotides not matched to a gene: 8. The CDR3 protein is CASSQGTGGSADTQYF. The CDR3 coding sequence is TGTGCCAGCAGCCAAGGGACAGGGGGATCAGCAGATACGCAGTATTTT. The variable domain in full, completed from reference TRBV7-9 and TRBJ2-3, reads DTGVSQNPRHKITKRGQNVTFRCDPISEHNRLYWYRQTLGQGPEFLTYFQNEAQLEKSRLLSDRFSAERPKGSFSTLEIQRTEQGDSAMYLCASSQGTGGSADTQYFGPGTRLTVL.

As regards this clone: This same CDR3 is encoded by further DNA sequences in the sample. The chain has TRBV2 and TRBJ2-1, with D possibly TRBD1 on 5 matching bases. V was pared by 3 bases and J by 4 bases, with 7 bases between. CDR1 and CDR2 (germline): SNHLY, FYNNEI. This CDR3 contains 13 residues. The CDR3 spells CASSEGLYNEQFF. DNA of the CDR3: TGTGCCAGCAGTGAGGGGCTTTACAATGAGCAGTTCTTC.

A single count supports this clone. V and J are TRBV4-1 and TRBJ1-6; D call uncertain. CDR1 MGHRA and CDR2 YSYEKL come from the germline V gene. V was clipped by 0 bases and J by 6 bases, with 12 bases between them. The CDR3 spans 16 residues. CDR3 region: CASSQEGGLGNSPLHF. The CDR3, as DNA: TGCGCCAGCAGCCAAGAAGGAGGGCTGGGTAATTCACCCCTCCACTTT.

V and J are TRBV7-2 and TRBJ1-4; no reliable D call. The germline V gene encodes CDR1 SGHTA and CDR2 FQGNSA. Trimming removed 3 bases from V and 4 bases from J, with 12 bases in between. The CDR3 is made up of 15 amino acids. The CDR3 sequence: CASSFPPGNNEKLFF. For the CDR3, the DNA is TGTGCCAGCAGCTTCCCCCCAGGCAATAATGAAAAACTGTTTTTT.

In nucleotides, the CDR3 is TGCGCCAGCAGCTTGGGACCCGGGACAGGGACCGGGGACCAGTACTTC. Residues: CASSLGPGTGTGDQYF. The genes are TRBV5-1 and TRBJ2-5; TRBD1 agrees at 9 bases. Germline V gene sequence: CDR1 SGHRS, CDR2 YFSETQ. The CDR3 runs to 16 residues. The J segment lost 10 bases and the V segment lost 0 bases, leaving 13 bases of the junction unmatched.

Points on this clone: The sample holds other DNA sequences that translate to the same CDR3. This chain connects TRBV9 to TRBJ1-4, with D maybe TRBD1 (5 bases). Germline CDR1 reads SGDLS; CDR2 reads YYNGEE. The CDR3 is 14 residues long. Trimming cost V 2 bases and J 6 bases, with 11 bases left between them. The CDR3 nucleotides are TGTGCCAGCAGCGTGGGAGGGGTTGATGAAAAACTGTTTTTT. It is translated as CASSVGGVDEKLFF.

The rearrangement links TRBV6-1 to TRBJ1-4, with D possibly being TRBD1 (5 bases). Trimming pared 5 bases from V and 6 bases from J, leaving 10 bases between. The germline V gene has CDR1 MNHNS and CDR2 SASEGT. There are 13 residues in the CDR3. CDR3: CASSRGSHEKLFF. DNA of the CDR3: TGTGCCAGCAGTAGGGGTTCGCATGAAAAACTGTTTTTT.

The chain uses TRBV9 and TRBJ2-7, with D maybe TRBD1 (6 bases). Trimming cost V 0 bases and J 0 bases, with 19 bases left between them. CDR1 is SGDLS and CDR2 is YYNGEE in the germline V gene. The CDR3 has 18 amino acids. CDR3 loop: CASSVDEGYQGLSYEQYF. The CDR3 bases are TGTGCCAGCAGCGTAGATGAAGGGTATCAGGGGCTCTCCTACGAGCAGTACTTC.

This chain connects TRBV7-2 to TRBJ2-3, with TRBD2 matching 8 bases. J gave up 3 bases and V 0 bases, and 5 bases lay outside the gene matches. CDR1 is SGHTA and CDR2 is FQGNSA in the germline V gene. This CDR3 contains 16 residues. The CDR3 nucleotides are TGTGCCAGCAGCTTAGCGAAGGCTAGCGGGACAGATACGCAGTATTTT. Its translation: CASSLAKASGTDTQYF.

V usage is TRBV7-3 and J usage is TRBJ2-3; TRBD2 matches at 9 bases. The CDR3 has 15 residues. J was trimmed by 2 bases and V by 5 bases; bases with no gene match: 5. Germline loops: CDR1 SGHTA, CDR2 FQGTGA. In nucleotides, the CDR3 is TGTGCCAGCAGCCCGGGACTAGCTTACACAGATACGCAGTATTTT. This translates into CASSPGLAYTDTQYF.

This chain uses TRBV21-1 with TRBJ2-1; no DNA check was done on the table's D call, TRBD2. TRBV21-1 has pseudogene status. CDR3 length equals 17 residues. Here the CDR3 reads CASSKGGSGTPPDEQFF. The CDR3 coding sequence is TGTGCCAGCAGCAAAGGAGGTAGCGGGACCCCTCCGGATGAGCAGTTCTTC.

This clone is a singleton in its sample. This rearrangement joins TRBV4-3 to TRBJ2-7, with 8 bases lining up with TRBD1. This CDR3 comprises 17 residues. V gave up 3 bases and J gave up 2 bases; unmatched junction bases: 12. Germline V CDR1 and CDR2: LGHNA, YSLEER. CDR3 in DNA: TGCGCCAGCAGCCACGGTAAACCTGGACAGGGTCCCTACGAGCAGTACTTC. It specifies CASSHGKPGQGPYEQYF.

The chain uses TRBV11-1 and TRBJ2-1, with 8 nucleotides matching TRBD2. The CDR3 consists of 15 residues. The J segment lost 8 bases and the V segment lost 1 base, leaving 7 bases of the junction unmatched. The germline CDR1 and CDR2 sequences are SGHAT and FQDESV (reference sequence). The CDR3 DNA reads as TGTGCCAGCAGCTTAGGGCTAGCGGGTACTGATGAGCAGTTCTTC. Translation gives CASSLGLAGTDEQFF.

This clone came up once. The chain has TRBV7-2 and TRBJ2-7; 8 nucleotides align to TRBD1. Germline CDR1 and CDR2: SGHTA and FQGNSA. This CDR3 has 15 amino acids. The ends lost 1 base at V and 6 bases at J; junction bases unmatched: 8. The CDR3 bases are TGTGCCAGCAGCTTAGGTGGGACAGGAGGATCCGAGCAGTACTTC. The encoded protein is CASSLGGTGGSEQYF.

This chain connects TRBV5-4 to TRBJ2-3; 12 nucleotides agree with TRBD2. V gave up 4 bases and J gave up 3 bases; unmatched junction bases: 6. Germline V gene data show CDR1 as SGHNT and CDR2 as YYREEE (reference sequence). The CDR3 runs 16 residues. CDR3 amino acids: CASSPAGTSGTDTQYF. CDR3 in DNA: TGTGCCAGCAGCCCCGCCGGGACTAGCGGGACAGATACGCAGTATTTT. The whole variable domain, remainder taken from reference TRBV5-4 and TRBJ2-3, is ETGVTQSPTHLIKTRGQQVTLRCSSQSGHNTVSWYQQALGQGPQFIFQYYREEENGRGNFPPRFSGLQFPNYSSELNVNALELDDSALYLCASSPAGTSGTDTQYFGPGTRLTVL.

The chain carries TRBV5-6 and TRBJ2-7, with a possible D match to TRBD2 (7 bases). This CDR3 is 13 amino acids long. V gave up 3 bases and J gave up 6 bases, with 13 bases separating them. CDR1 is SGHDT, CDR2 YYEEEE, per germline. DNA of the CDR3: TGTGCCAGCAGCTCCGGACGGGGGGCCGAGCAGTACTTC. Its translation: CASSSGRGAEQYF. Full variable domain (outside the CDR3, taken from reference TRBV5-6 and TRBJ2-7): DAGVTQSPTHLIKTRGQQVTLRCSPKSGHDTVSWYQQALGQGPQFIFQYYEEEERQRGNFPDRFSGHQFPNYSSELNVNALLLGDSALYLCASSSGRGAEQYFGPGTRLTVT.

The V call is TRBV25-1, the J call TRBJ2-5; TRBD1 aligns across 8 bases. The DNA matches TRBJ2-7 better at its end, which makes the J call doubtful. The CDR3 runs 16 residues. The germline V gene has CDR1 MGHDK and CDR2 SYGVNS. The DNA for the CDR3 is TGTGCCAGCAGTGCTTTGGACAGGGTAAAATCCTACGAGCAGTACTTC. Its translation is CASSALDRVKSYEQYF.

DNA for the CDR3: TGTGCCAGCCGCTATAAGGCATTGCACCAAGAGACCCAGTACTTC. Translating gives CASRYKALHQETQYF. The V gene is TRBV27, the J gene TRBJ2-5; D unresolved. Trimming shortened V by 8 bases and J by 0 bases, and 16 bases separated the two germline ends. The CDR3 has 15 amino acids. Looked up from germline, CDR1 is MNHEY and CDR2 is SMNVEV (reference sequence).

This chain connects TRBV25-1 to TRBJ1-1; the D gene is possibly TRBD1 (6 bases). Between the trimmed V and J ends, which lost 5 bases and 5 bases, there was a span of 15 bases. The CDR3 is 14 residues long. Germline CDR1 and CDR2: MGHDK and SYGVNS. The CDR3 here is CASSHAGGGTEAFF. As DNA, the CDR3 is TGTGCCAGCAGTCATGCAGGAGGGGGAACTGAAGCTTTCTTT.

V and J are TRBV5-5 and TRBJ1-1; a possible D gene is TRBD1 (5 bases). Germline V gene lookup returns CDR1 SGHKS and CDR2 YYEKEE (reference sequence). The CDR3 consists of 13 residues. V lost 6 bases and J 4 bases, leaving 13 bases between the germline ends. CDR3 DNA sequence: TGTGCCAGCAACCAAGGGACCCCCACTGAAGCTTTCTTT. Encoded protein: CASNQGTPTEAFF.

The chain couples TRBV5-1 to TRBJ2-5; the D gene is possibly TRBD1 (6 bases). V was pared by 0 bases and J by 5 bases, with 14 bases between. This CDR3 comprises 15 residues. Germline V gene lookup returns CDR1 SGHRS and CDR2 YFSETQ. CDR3 nucleotides: TGCGCCAGCAGCTTGGAGTCAGGGGAGAGGGAGACCCAGTACTTC. It is translated as CASSLESGERETQYF. Variable domain in full (rest from reference TRBV5-1 and TRBJ2-5): KAGVTQTPRYLIKTRGQQVTLSCSPISGHRSVSWYQQTPGQGLQFLFEYFSETQRNKGNFPGRFSGRQFSNSRSEMNVSTLELGDSALYLCASSLESGERETQYFGPGTRLLVL.

This chain connects TRBV27 to TRBJ2-2; 11 bases are shared with TRBD2. V shed 4 bases and J 5 bases; nucleotides not matched to a gene: 9. This CDR3 contains 17 residues. The germline V gene has CDR1 MNHEY and CDR2 SMNVEV (reference sequence). The CDR3 loop is CASSSLGGLAVTGELFF. As DNA, the CDR3 is TGTGCCAGCAGTTCTTTGGGGGGACTAGCGGTTACCGGGGAGCTGTTTTTT.

The chain has TRBV5-6 and TRBJ2-7; TRBD1 aligns across 7 bases. Germline CDR1 reads SGHDT; CDR2 reads YYEEEE. Unmatched junction bases numbered 10, after V lost 4 bases and J lost 3 bases. The CDR3 is made up of 15 amino acids. The CDR3 reads CASSLQGDRLYEQYF. The DNA of the CDR3 is TGTGCCAGCAGCCTCCAAGGGGACAGACTCTACGAGCAGTACTTC.

The gene calls are TRBV28 and TRBJ1-5, with D possibly TRBD1 on 6 matching bases. CDR3 size: 17 residues. V shed 7 bases and J shed 0 bases, with 19 bases lying between them. Germline assignment: CDR1 MDHEN and CDR2 SYDVKM. CDR3 bases: TGTGCCAGCACCGGCGGGACACTACTATATAGCAATCAGCCCCAGCATTTT. Its translation is CASTGGTLLYSNQPQHF.

The CDR3 DNA reads TGTGCCAGCAGCTTATACCTCCGTTCCTACGAGCAGTACTTC. It yields the protein CASSLYLRSYEQYF. V gene TRBV7-2 combines with J gene TRBJ2-5; no firm D call. TRBJ2-7 explains the end of the DNA better; the J call may be wrong. The CDR3 has 14 amino acids. Germline V gives CDR1 SGHTA, CDR2 FQGNSA.

The V gene is TRBV6-5, the J gene TRBJ2-5; a possible D gene is TRBD1 (6 bases). Per the germline V gene, CDR1 is MNHEY and CDR2 is SVGAGI. The V gene lost 6 bases and the J gene lost 5 bases, with 13 bases spanning the gap. This CDR3 has 13 amino acids. The CDR3 DNA sequence: TGTGCCAGCAGCTTTACAGGGTGGGAGACCCAGTACTTC. Protein product: CASSFTGWETQYF.

This sequence joins TRBV11-2 and TRBJ2-3; 15 nucleotides match TRBD2. CDR1 and CDR2 from the germline V gene are SGHAT and FQNNGV. V lost 2 bases to trimming and J lost 3 bases; unmatched junction nucleotides: 9. The CDR3 is 19 amino acids. CDR3: CASSLPGTSGRRGTDTQYF. CDR3 coding DNA: TGTGCCAGCAGCTTACCCGGGACTAGCGGGAGGCGGGGGACAGATACGCAGTATTTT. Variable domain in full (rest from reference TRBV11-2 and TRBJ2-3): EAGVAQSPRYKIIEKRQSVAFWCNPISGHATLYWYQQILGQGPKLLIQFQNNGVVDDSQLPKDRFSAERLKGVDSTLKIQPAKLEDSAVYLCASSLPGTSGRRGTDTQYFGPGTRLTVL.